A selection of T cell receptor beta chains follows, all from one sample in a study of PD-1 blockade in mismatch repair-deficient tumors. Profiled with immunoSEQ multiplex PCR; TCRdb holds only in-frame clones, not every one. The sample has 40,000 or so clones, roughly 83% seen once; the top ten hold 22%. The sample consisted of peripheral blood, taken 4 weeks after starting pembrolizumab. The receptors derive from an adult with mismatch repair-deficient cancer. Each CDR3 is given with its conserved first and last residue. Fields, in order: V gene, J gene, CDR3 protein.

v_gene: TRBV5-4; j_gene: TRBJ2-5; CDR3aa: CASSTTGGSETQYF
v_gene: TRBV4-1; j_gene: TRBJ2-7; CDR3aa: CASSQVLADQALYEQYF
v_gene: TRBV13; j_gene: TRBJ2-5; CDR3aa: CASSLVQGGETQYF
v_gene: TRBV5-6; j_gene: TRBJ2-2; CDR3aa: CASSTGLAGATGELFF
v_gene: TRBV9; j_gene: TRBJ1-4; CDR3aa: CASSAQPSEKLFF
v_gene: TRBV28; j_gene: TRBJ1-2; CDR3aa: CASSSEDTGDYTF
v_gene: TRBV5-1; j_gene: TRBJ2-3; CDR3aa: CASSLVKKADTQYF
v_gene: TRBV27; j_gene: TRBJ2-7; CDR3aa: CATRPTGTGDYEQYF
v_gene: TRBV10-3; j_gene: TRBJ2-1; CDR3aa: CAISEWVGGGNEQFF
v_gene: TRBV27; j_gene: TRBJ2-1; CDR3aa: CASSLSDDNEQFF
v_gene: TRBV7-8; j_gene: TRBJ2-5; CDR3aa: CASSQNRLAGGVSRETQYF
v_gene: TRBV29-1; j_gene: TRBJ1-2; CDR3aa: CSVLSPNYGYTF
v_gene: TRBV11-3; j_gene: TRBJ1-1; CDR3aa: CASTSPRGVNTEAFF
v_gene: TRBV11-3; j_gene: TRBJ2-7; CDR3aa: CASSHPGQGIYEQYF
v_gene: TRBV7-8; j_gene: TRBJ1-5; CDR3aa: CASSSRIGGQPQHF
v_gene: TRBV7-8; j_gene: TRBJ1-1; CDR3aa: CASSSVGSNTEAFF
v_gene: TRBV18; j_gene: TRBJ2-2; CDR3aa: CASSPGTRAGELFF
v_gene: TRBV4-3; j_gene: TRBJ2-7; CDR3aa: CASSQDPLEEGVHEQYF
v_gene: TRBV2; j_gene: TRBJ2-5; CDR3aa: CASSQGQTQYF
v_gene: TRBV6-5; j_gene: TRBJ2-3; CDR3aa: CASSYGPITYSDTQYF
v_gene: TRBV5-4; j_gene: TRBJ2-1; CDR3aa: CASSLDGTSLQFF
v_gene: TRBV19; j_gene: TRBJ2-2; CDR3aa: CASTLGHRNTGELFF
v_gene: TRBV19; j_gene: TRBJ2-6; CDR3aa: CATYPAQSPPSGANVLTF
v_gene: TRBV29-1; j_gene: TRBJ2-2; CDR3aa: CSVESMGTGTGELFF
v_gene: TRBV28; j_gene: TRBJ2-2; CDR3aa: CASRSHGGNTGELFF
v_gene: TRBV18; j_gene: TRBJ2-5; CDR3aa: CASSPTGTAQETQYF
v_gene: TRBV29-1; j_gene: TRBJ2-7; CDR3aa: CSVGEAGVSHEQYF
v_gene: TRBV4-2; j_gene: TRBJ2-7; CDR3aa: CASSQTDLAPYEQYF
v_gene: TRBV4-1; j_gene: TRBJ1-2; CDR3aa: CASSQQPSTGPYGYTF
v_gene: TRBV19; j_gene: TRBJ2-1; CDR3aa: CASSIVSVAGGASYNEQFF
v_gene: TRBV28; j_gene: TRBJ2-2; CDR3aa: CASSPNTGNEDTGELFF
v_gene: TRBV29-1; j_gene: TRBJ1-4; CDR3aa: CSVANRDVNEKLFF
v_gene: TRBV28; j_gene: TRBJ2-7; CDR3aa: CASSFSIPSRGSYEQYF
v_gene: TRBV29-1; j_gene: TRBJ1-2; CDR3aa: CSAKKEGYYGYTF
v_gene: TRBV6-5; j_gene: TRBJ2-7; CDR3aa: CASSYLPGHIYEQYF
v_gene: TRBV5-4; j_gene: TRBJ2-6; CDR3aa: CASSLGFLGSGANVLTF
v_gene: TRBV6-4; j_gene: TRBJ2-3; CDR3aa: CASRGGRTDTQYF
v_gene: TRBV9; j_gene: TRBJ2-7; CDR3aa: CASSVGQTLFYEQYF
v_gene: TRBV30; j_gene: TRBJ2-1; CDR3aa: CAWSVGGSANEQFF
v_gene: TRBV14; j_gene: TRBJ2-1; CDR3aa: CASSPYWGRDEIEQFF
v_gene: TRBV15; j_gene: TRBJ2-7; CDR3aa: CATSRDRGERGNYYEQYF
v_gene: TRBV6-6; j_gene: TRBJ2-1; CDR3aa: CASSYSGSSYNEQFF
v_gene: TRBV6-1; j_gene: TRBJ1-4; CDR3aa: CASSDDRTGSNEKLFF
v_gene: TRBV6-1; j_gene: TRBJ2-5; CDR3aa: CASSEAEASHTQYF
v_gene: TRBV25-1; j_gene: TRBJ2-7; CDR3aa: CASSTKGETYEQYF
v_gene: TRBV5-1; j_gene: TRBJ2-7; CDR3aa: CASSEGGGGSYEQYF
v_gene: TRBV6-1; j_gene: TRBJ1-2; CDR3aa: CASSDRTGGGYGYTF
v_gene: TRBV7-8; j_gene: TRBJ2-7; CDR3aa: CASSLAREQYF
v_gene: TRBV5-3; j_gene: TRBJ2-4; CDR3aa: CARSGGYTGTDGSKNIQYF
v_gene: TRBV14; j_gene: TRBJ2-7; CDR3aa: CASSQTGTGGYEQYF
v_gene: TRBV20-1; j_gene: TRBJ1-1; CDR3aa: CSARDMTEAFF
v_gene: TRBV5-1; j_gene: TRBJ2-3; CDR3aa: CASSLDGRASADTQYF
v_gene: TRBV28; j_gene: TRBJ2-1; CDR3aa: CASSLPGDYNEQFF
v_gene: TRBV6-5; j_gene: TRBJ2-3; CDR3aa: CASSSPSTDTQYF
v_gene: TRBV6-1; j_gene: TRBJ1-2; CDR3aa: CASSGQGRSNYGYTF
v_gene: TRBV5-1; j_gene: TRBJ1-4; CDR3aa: CASRVGFGSATNEKLFF
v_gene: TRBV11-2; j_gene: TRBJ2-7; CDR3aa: CASSLEGKEQYF
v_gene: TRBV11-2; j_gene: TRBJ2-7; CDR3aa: CASSLGLRNSYEQYF
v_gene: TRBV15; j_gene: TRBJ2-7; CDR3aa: CATSGGGSDYEQYF
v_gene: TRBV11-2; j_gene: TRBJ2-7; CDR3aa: CASNNPSEDEQYF